A selection of T cell receptor beta chains follows, all from one sample in a study of T cell changes during pregnancy in multiple sclerosis. Generated by immunoSEQ multiplex PCR, the TCRdb table keeps only in-frame clones and is missing some. The sample carries tens of thousands of clones, approximately 90% recorded once. Sequences were derived from CD4+ T cells from peripheral blood mononuclear cells, sampled in the second trimester of pregnancy. These receptors were taken from a female donor with multiple sclerosis, enrolled in a pregnancy study. The conserved cysteine and the conserved F or W are not part of the CDR3 here.

j_call v_call cdr3_length cdr3_aa
TRBJ2-3 TRBV5-4 13 ASSGQGIGTDTQY
TRBJ2-7 TRBV25-1 12 ASSPGTGSYEQY
TRBJ1-2 TRBV20-1 9 SVEGPYGYT
TRBJ1-2 TRBV7-3 13 ASSEPDGANYGYT
TRBJ1-4 TRBV30 11 AWSVGGGEKLF
TRBJ1-5 TRBV23-1 12 ASIGGGPRQPQH
TRBJ2-1 TRBV6-5 14 ASSYLRLADNNEQF
TRBJ2-7 TRBV5-6 14 ASSLNLWQGSYEQY
TRBJ2-2 TRBV7-9 11 ASSLILTGELF
TRBJ1-2 TRBV7-9 10 ASSLSFLGYT
TRBJ2-7 TRBV7-9 12 ASSPTSGRNEQY
TRBJ1-5 TRBV19 13 ASSIETGANQPQH
TRBJ2-3 TRBV27 17 ASSPILPGLAGAGDTQY
TRBJ1-1 TRBV5-1 12 ASRTRDRRTEAF
TRBJ1-3 TRBV11-3 18 ASSLDQGGSHGSSGNTIY
TRBJ2-7 TRBV7-6 13 ASSSLSWGGGTLN
TRBJ2-4 TRBV19 14 ATNGLAGGSKNIQY
TRBJ2-3 TRBV5-1 14 ASSLSVGGAADTQY
TRBJ1-2 TRBV6-1 11 ASSQGSNYGYT
TRBJ2-3 TRBV19 10 ASSTSLDTQY
TRBJ2-3 TRBV4-2 12 ASSQELGDATQY
TRBJ2-2 TRBV7-9 15 ASSFLYRGANTGELF
TRBJ1-5 TRBV7-9 13 ASSLGQGNNQPQH
TRBJ2-1 TRBV4-2 18 ASSQDNWLAGLSSYNEQF
TRBJ2-3 TRBV10-1 12 ASSESFESDTQY
TRBJ2-5 TRBV25-1 12 ASSELDRQETQY
TRBJ1-2 TRBV6-5 13 ASSYSISYNYGYT
TRBJ2-1 TRBV7-9 14 ASSPSTQGPYNEQF
TRBJ2-3 TRBV2 14 ASAQRDRGLMGAQY
TRBJ2-7 TRBV9 13 ASSVAGTGEGEQY
TRBJ2-7 TRBV4-1 15 ASSQDLLGVSSYEQY
TRBJ1-1 TRBV29-1 9 RAEGVTEAF
TRBJ1-5 TRBV6-5 11 ASRGTENQPQH
TRBJ1-2 TRBV19 9 ASSGNYGYT
TRBJ2-2 TRBV2 11 ATKEDVPGELF
TRBJ1-1 TRBV9 9 ASSPQYEAF
TRBJ1-2 TRBV7-2 13 ASSLRTGGDYGYT
TRBJ2-7 TRBV30 12 AWTQGGNYYEQY
TRBJ1-2 TRBV5-1 11 ASSLDRASGYT
TRBJ2-1 TRBV2 13 ASSGQRGTYNEQF
TRBJ1-6 TRBV30 13 AWRGLGQVNSPLH
TRBJ2-1 TRBV25-1 15 ASSEGRGRGDYNEQF
TRBJ2-3 TRBV18 15 ASSPYLEDLGTDTQY
TRBJ2-3 TRBV7-2 13 ASRKQGTTTDTQY
TRBJ2-2 TRBV27 12 ASSLIARTGELF
TRBJ1-5 TRBV7-2 13 ASSLDRGFTQPQH
TRBJ2-1 TRBV19 13 ASSKGLASYNEQF